The clone carrying this TCR beta chain has just a few counts. The data were taken from a study of shared clonotypes between healthy human individuals. Study-wide context: The donor pool was made up of two women and a few men aged 18 to 49. The plates for each donor numbered three CD4 naive, three CD4 memory, two CD8 naive and one CD8 memory.

Authors' data handling: Junction-only sequences without quality scores came from ImmunoSEQ, so filtering differed. Profiled with immunoSEQ multiplex PCR; TCRdb holds only in-frame clones, not every one. Clone size and V and J calls were adopted from that table, with D and trimming inferred from the DNA. The sample has roughly 1,000,000 clones, approximately 78% seen once. Germline-derived CDR1 and CDR2 are SGHNT and YENEEA. Trimming shortened V by 1 base and J by 3 bases, and 12 bases separated the two germline ends. This CDR3 contains 15 residues. The material sequenced was memory CD4+ T cells from PBMCs. This sample's subset: CD45RA-negative fraction. This TCR came from a man younger than 30 in good health. Some clones in this sample may be carry-over from other donors' samples. The V call is TRBV11-3, the J call TRBJ1-1; possibly TRBD1 for D (5 bases). CDR3 sequence reads: CASSLGGEGDTEAFF. For the CDR3, the DNA is TGTGCCAGCAGCTTAGGAGGGGAGGGTGACACTGAAGCTTTCTTT.